This TCR beta chain was retrieved from a study of regulatory T cells in long-lasting Graves disease. V was trimmed by 5 bases and J by 2 bases, leaving 13 bases between them. Germline assignment: CDR1 PRHDT and CDR2 FYEKMQ (reference sequence). CDR3 length: 14 amino acids. CDR3-region Arm-PCR and iRepertoire HTBI primers produced the TCR beta libraries. TCRdb re-derived calls from the multiplex PCR reads in MiXCR, one entry per CDR3 protein. The sample holds 400,000 to 500,000 distinct CDR3 sequences; approximately 15% are singletons and the top ten take about 8%. Time point given: newly diagnosed GD, antithyroid drugs for less than 3 months. Isolated PBMC RNA provided the starting material for the TCR library. This sample also belongs to another study, concerning T cells in Graves' hyperthyroidism and ophthalmopathy. This second study says: Diagnoses rested on clinical symptoms, serum thyroxine and TRAb, thyroid ultrasound and orbital computed tomography.

The TCR originated in a woman aged 40 to 49 with Graves disease. The rearrangement links TRBV13 to TRBJ2-7; the D is unclear. Material: peripheral blood mononuclear cells (PBMCs), obtained at new diagnosis, from a patient treated with antithyroid drugs. The CDR3, as DNA: TGTGCCAGCAGCGTGGCCGCCACCACCTACGAGCAGTACTTC. Translated: CASSVAATTYEQYF.